This record concerns one T cell receptor beta chain sequence. The sample is drawn from a study of blood T cell repertoires in COVID-19. Whole-study context: Donors in the United States, Italy and Spain gave samples during acute or convalescent COVID-19. PBMCs, B-cell-depleted T cells, or T cells provided the cDNA or gDNA that made up the material.

Original processing notes: By means of reference gene primer amplification, nucleated cell counts were estimated. TCRdb's copy holds only in-frame clones and misses some; the assay was immunoSEQ multiplex PCR. The DNA was the basis for D and trimming; V, J and clone size are from that table. Of around 30,000 clones listed, around 86% are singletons. The CDR3 spans 13 residues. Per the germline V gene, CDR1 is SGHNT and CDR2 is YENEEA. Trimming left V 5 bases short and J 4 bases short, with 9 bases between. The sequenced material came from peripheral blood. This clonotype was sampled from a woman older than 75 with active or convalescent COVID-19. The rearrangement uses TRBV11-3 and TRBJ1-5; D call uncertain. CDR3 protein: CASSLNRNQPQHF. CDR3 in DNA: TGTGCCAGCAGCCTTAACAGAAATCAGCCCCAGCATTTT.